This TCR beta chain appears in the sequencing data of a study of CD8 T cells in ankylosing spondylitis. Making the TCR beta libraries involved quantitative 5'-RACE with molecular barcodes. TCRdb reprocessed the 5' RACE reads with MiXCR, giving one entry per CDR3 protein. The table shows a few hundred thousand distinct CDR3 sequences, with about 12% occurring only once. Regarding the study as a whole: Disease-linked clones, CD8+, were relatively rare in peripheral blood. A number of the motif variants had already been described in reactive arthritis synovial fluid and blood. Significantly higher representation of disease-linked clones was reported for matched ankylosing spondylitis synovial fluid. Seemingly distinctive of ankylosing spondylitis blood was a TCR beta motif formed by eight highly homologous variants.

This clonotype turned up a few times. The antigen remains unidentified. CDR3 length: 13 amino acids. CDR1 is MGHRA, CDR2 YSYEKL, per germline. The V gene lost 0 bases and the J gene lost 3 bases, with 6 bases spanning the gap. The source is a male donor with ankylosing spondylitis. Sequenced input: blood, either unsorted or a sorted T cell fraction (not recorded which). The genes are TRBV4-1 and TRBJ2-7, with no clear D. The chain's CDR3 is CASSQDPNYEQYV. Here the CDR3 DNA reads TGCGCCAGCAGCCAAGATCCAAACTACGAGCAGTACGTC.